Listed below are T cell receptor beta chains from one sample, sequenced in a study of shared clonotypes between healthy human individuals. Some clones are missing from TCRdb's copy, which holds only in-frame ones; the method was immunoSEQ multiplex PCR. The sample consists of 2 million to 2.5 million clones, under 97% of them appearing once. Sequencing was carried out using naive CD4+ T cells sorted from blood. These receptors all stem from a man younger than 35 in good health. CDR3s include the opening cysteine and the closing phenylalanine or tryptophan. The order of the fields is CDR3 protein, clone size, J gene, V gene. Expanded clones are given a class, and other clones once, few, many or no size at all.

CDR3 protein: CASNQQGAGELFF; clone size: -; J gene: TRBJ2-2; V gene: TRBV19
CDR3 protein: CASSDRSSNSPLHF; clone size: few; J gene: TRBJ1-6; V gene: TRBV6-4
CDR3 protein: CASSEWTGAAEQYF; clone size: -; J gene: TRBJ2-7; V gene: TRBV6-4
CDR3 protein: CASSPRTSGGSHEQFF; clone size: -; J gene: TRBJ2-1; V gene: TRBV5-1
CDR3 protein: CASSYSSAGGETQYF; clone size: -; J gene: TRBJ2-5; V gene: TRBV6-5
CDR3 protein: CASSSGQRYEQYF; clone size: -; J gene: TRBJ2-7; V gene: TRBV5-1
CDR3 protein: CASSLGQPNTGELFF; clone size: -; J gene: TRBJ2-2; V gene: TRBV7-2
CDR3 protein: CSVGGLYTGELFF; clone size: -; J gene: TRBJ2-2; V gene: TRBV29-1
CDR3 protein: CASSPATVNYGYTF; clone size: once; J gene: TRBJ1-2; V gene: TRBV7-9
CDR3 protein: CSVETSGRETQYF; clone size: -; J gene: TRBJ2-5; V gene: TRBV29-1
CDR3 protein: CASSPTAGMGGYTF; clone size: -; J gene: TRBJ1-2; V gene: TRBV6-1
CDR3 protein: CASSLGDMNTEAFF; clone size: -; J gene: TRBJ1-1; V gene: TRBV5-1
CDR3 protein: CASSSTGGFEAFF; clone size: -; J gene: TRBJ1-1; V gene: TRBV18
CDR3 protein: CASSIGGRESNQPQHF; clone size: -; J gene: TRBJ1-5; V gene: TRBV19
CDR3 protein: CAWSRRQGVANYGYTF; clone size: -; J gene: TRBJ1-2; V gene: TRBV30
CDR3 protein: CASSLTGTQPQHF; clone size: -; J gene: TRBJ1-5; V gene: TRBV7-2
CDR3 protein: CAIRDRENEKLFF; clone size: -; J gene: TRBJ1-4; V gene: TRBV10-3
CDR3 protein: CAISDHTAGVQETQYF; clone size: -; J gene: TRBJ2-5; V gene: TRBV10-3
CDR3 protein: CASSLVLGQETQYF; clone size: -; J gene: TRBJ2-5; V gene: TRBV11-2
CDR3 protein: CAISESLSTDTQYF; clone size: -; J gene: TRBJ2-3; V gene: TRBV10-3
CDR3 protein: CASTRGPAYNEQFF; clone size: -; J gene: TRBJ2-1; V gene: TRBV6-1
CDR3 protein: CASTNIDRQSYGYTF; clone size: -; J gene: TRBJ1-2; V gene: TRBV5-6
CDR3 protein: CSVIRGLETQYF; clone size: -; J gene: TRBJ2-5; V gene: TRBV29-1
CDR3 protein: CATWESGSYEQYF; clone size: once; J gene: TRBJ2-7; V gene: TRBV6-6
CDR3 protein: CASSFRTGSIQTQYF; clone size: -; J gene: TRBJ2-5; V gene: TRBV5-6
CDR3 protein: CAWSKTGAVNQPQHF; clone size: -; J gene: TRBJ1-5; V gene: TRBV30
CDR3 protein: CASSLTGDKLNEQFF; clone size: -; J gene: TRBJ2-1; V gene: TRBV5-1
CDR3 protein: CASTNKREGEQYF; clone size: -; J gene: TRBJ2-7; V gene: TRBV6-5
CDR3 protein: CASSLGGGKIYNEQFF; clone size: -; J gene: TRBJ2-1; V gene: TRBV5-4
CDR3 protein: CASSLERTGTSGNEQFF; clone size: -; J gene: TRBJ2-1; V gene: TRBV27
CDR3 protein: CASSQGTYEQYF; clone size: -; J gene: TRBJ2-7; V gene: TRBV11-2
CDR3 protein: CASSPKGDRGLEQYF; clone size: -; J gene: TRBJ2-7; V gene: TRBV9
CDR3 protein: CASSYRFNQPQHF; clone size: -; J gene: TRBJ1-5; V gene: TRBV6-5
CDR3 protein: CASSLRDREFTNEKLFF; clone size: -; J gene: TRBJ1-4; V gene: TRBV5-6
CDR3 protein: CASSDGEGALGSYEQYF; clone size: -; J gene: TRBJ2-7; V gene: TRBV2
CDR3 protein: CASSFDGGDTQYF; clone size: -; J gene: TRBJ2-3; V gene: TRBV5-4
CDR3 protein: CASSNSPGSHPQYF; clone size: -; J gene: TRBJ2-5; V gene: TRBV5-6
CDR3 protein: CASRQTGPSILGYTF; clone size: -; J gene: TRBJ1-2; V gene: TRBV6-5
CDR3 protein: CSASLAQEQYF; clone size: -; J gene: TRBJ2-7; V gene: TRBV20-1
CDR3 protein: CAWALAGGPGETQYF; clone size: -; J gene: TRBJ2-5; V gene: TRBV30
CDR3 protein: CASTPGQGKHEQYF; clone size: -; J gene: -; V gene: TRBV5-1
CDR3 protein: CASSLAGGHTEAFF; clone size: -; J gene: TRBJ1-1; V gene: TRBV5-1
CDR3 protein: CASSDRARGVNTEAFF; clone size: -; J gene: TRBJ1-1; V gene: TRBV11-2
CDR3 protein: CASSYRGTSNSPLHF; clone size: few; J gene: TRBJ1-6; V gene: TRBV27
CDR3 protein: CASSLDRFSGNTIYF; clone size: -; J gene: TRBJ1-3; V gene: TRBV11-2
CDR3 protein: CASSIGAKGSGEKLFF; clone size: once; J gene: TRBJ1-4; V gene: TRBV19
CDR3 protein: CASSKDSNQPQHF; clone size: -; J gene: TRBJ1-5; V gene: TRBV19
CDR3 protein: CASSFSDRVFQPQHF; clone size: -; J gene: TRBJ1-5; V gene: TRBV28
CDR3 protein: CASSNGKSPEAFF; clone size: -; J gene: TRBJ1-1; V gene: TRBV18
CDR3 protein: CASSLRTAGELFF; clone size: -; J gene: TRBJ2-2; V gene: TRBV7-3
CDR3 protein: CASSLGPVSSPLHF; clone size: few; J gene: TRBJ1-6; V gene: TRBV7-9